These 9 T cell receptor beta chains were all obtained from the same sample, sequenced in a study of T cells expressing NK-cell markers (dated by TCRdb to the early 2020s). Receptors were amplified or captured by 5' RACE. The sequencer listed for this sample is Illumina HiSeq 2000. TCRdb reprocessed the reads and provides one entry for every CDR3 protein sequence; no DNA is given. This sample's clone table shows about 550,000 distinct CDR3 sequences. The top ten clonotypes cover less than 4.5% of the sample. The sequencing sample was made of blood T cells: a sorted CD56 or NKG2C T cell subset, CD4+ or CD8+ T cells, or bulk PBMC T cells (not recorded which). The receptor set was obtained from a young man in good health. Donor details come from another sample of the same person, matched by shared clones.

J is TRBJ2-1 and V is TRBV12-3 or TRBV12-4; TCRdb returns TRBD1, unconfirmable since there is no DNA. This CDR3 region has 16 residues. The CDR3 region is CASILGAGRSYNEQFF.

The rearrangement links TRBV12-3 or TRBV12-4 to TRBJ2-1; TCRdb names TRBD1, which stays unverified in the absence of DNA. The CDR3 totals 13 residues. CDR3 amino acids: CASSLSLRGFEFF.

The chain combines TRBV20-1 with TRBJ2-3; the D gene TCRdb calls, TRBD1, cannot be checked with no DNA. The CDR3 runs to 14 residues. Germline V gene lookup returns CDR1 DFQATT and CDR2 SNEGSKA (reference sequence). The CDR3 reads CSASLSQGPDTQYF.

The chain uses TRBV5-1 and TRBJ2-3; TCRdb's D call of TRBD1 is untestable without DNA. CDR1 SGHRS and CDR2 YFSETQ come from the germline V gene. The CDR3 has 13 residues. The CDR3 loop is CASASGATDTQYF.

V and J are TRBV6-1 and TRBJ2-2; TCRdb's D call, TRBD1, is unchecked because there is no DNA. Per the germline V gene, CDR1 is MNHNS and CDR2 is SASEGT. This CDR3 has 15 amino acids. CDR3 in amino acids: CASSLRTGGLRELFF.

The V and J genes are TRBV20-1 and TRBJ2-1. Germline-derived CDR1 and CDR2 are DFQATT and SNEGSKA (reference sequence). This CDR3 has 13 residues. The CDR3 reads CSVQKLTNNEQFF.

This sequence joins TRBV12-3 or TRBV12-4 and TRBJ2-6; TCRdb designates TRBD1, a call that cannot be tested without DNA. The CDR3 is 16 amino acids. CDR3 sequence reads: CASSNRGQAGANVLTF.

V and J are TRBV5-1 and TRBJ2-5; the D gene TCRdb calls, TRBD1, cannot be checked with no DNA. Germline V gene sequence: CDR1 SGHRS, CDR2 YFSETQ. The CDR3 covers 16 residues. CDR3 region: CASRLQGSAPQETQYF.

The J gene is TRBJ2-1, the V gene TRBV24-1; TCRdb gives TRBD1 as the D gene, but with no DNA this cannot be confirmed. Germline lookup yields CDR1 KGHDR and CDR2 SFDVKD. This CDR3 comprises 15 residues. CDR3 region: CATSDLGLPANEQFF.